The rows below give T cell receptor beta chains drawn from one sample of a study of T cell responses to AZD1222 COVID-19 vaccine. Profiling relied on immunoSEQ multiplex PCR, and the TCRdb table lists in-frame clones only, not all of them. The data hold roughly 120,000 clones, with more than 80% observed a single time. This material consisted of peripheral blood, taken 28 days after the second AZD1222 dose. These receptors all stem from an adult who received the AZD1222 COVID-19 vaccine. CDR3s include the opening cysteine and the closing phenylalanine or tryptophan. Fields, in order: J gene, clone size, V gene, D gene, CDR3 protein, CDR3 DNA. D genes are given only for firm matches. Clone size appears in some rows only: once, few, many, or a class for an expanded clone.

j_call: TRBJ2-2
clone_size: NA
v_call: TRBV28
d_call: NA
cdr3_aa: CASNRGTNTGELFF
cdr3_nt: TGTGCCAGCAATCGGGGCACCAACACCGGGGAGCTGTTTTTT

j_call: TRBJ2-1
clone_size: NA
v_call: TRBV5-4
d_call: TRBD2
cdr3_aa: CASSPDTSVGEQFF
cdr3_nt: TGTGCCAGCAGCCCGGACACTAGCGTAGGTGAGCAGTTCTTC

j_call: TRBJ1-2
clone_size: NA
v_call: TRBV7-9
d_call: NA
cdr3_aa: CASSFGSFNYGYTF
cdr3_nt: TGTGCCAGCAGCTTCGGGTCTTTTAACTATGGCTACACCTTC

j_call: TRBJ2-7
clone_size: NA
v_call: TRBV6-5
d_call: TRBD1
cdr3_aa: CASSKPGQGISEQYF
cdr3_nt: TGTGCCAGCAGTAAGCCGGGACAGGGGATAAGCGAGCAGTACTTC

j_call: TRBJ1-1
clone_size: NA
v_call: TRBV6-5
d_call: NA
cdr3_aa: CASSYEVWNTEAFF
cdr3_nt: TGTGCCAGCAGTTACGAGGTTTGGAACACTGAAGCTTTCTTT

j_call: TRBJ1-3
clone_size: NA
v_call: TRBV7-2
d_call: NA
cdr3_aa: CASSRSGGGFSGNTIYF
cdr3_nt: TGTGCCAGCAGCCGCTCGGGGGGGGGCTTCTCTGGAAACACCATATATTTT

j_call: TRBJ1-1
clone_size: NA
v_call: TRBV12-3/TRBV12-4
d_call: NA
cdr3_aa: CASSLQENTEAFF
cdr3_nt: TGTGCCAGCAGCCTACAGGAGAACACTGAAGCTTTCTTT

j_call: TRBJ2-5
clone_size: NA
v_call: TRBV5-4
d_call: TRBD1
cdr3_aa: CASSLPLSQGVETQYF
cdr3_nt: TGTGCCAGCAGCTTGCCCCTTAGCCAGGGGGTGGAGACCCAGTACTTC

j_call: TRBJ2-1
clone_size: NA
v_call: TRBV19
d_call: TRBD2
cdr3_aa: CASSAGRAGDYNEQFF
cdr3_nt: TGTGCCAGTAGCGCCGGGAGAGCGGGGGACTACAATGAGCAGTTCTTC

j_call: TRBJ1-1
clone_size: once
v_call: TRBV5-5
d_call: TRBD1
cdr3_aa: CASSRQGRKVWNTEAFF
cdr3_nt: TGTGCCAGCAGCCGACAGGGCCGGAAGGTTTGGAACACTGAAGCTTTCTTT

j_call: TRBJ2-7
clone_size: NA
v_call: TRBV5-1
d_call: TRBD1
cdr3_aa: CASRRTGGSYEQYF
cdr3_nt: TGCGCCAGCCGTAGGACAGGTGGATCCTACGAGCAGTACTTC

j_call: TRBJ1-1
clone_size: NA
v_call: TRBV6-5
d_call: TRBD1
cdr3_aa: CASRGTDTEAFF
cdr3_nt: TGTGCCAGCAGAGGGACAGACACTGAAGCTTTCTTT

j_call: TRBJ2-2
clone_size: NA
v_call: TRBV5-4
d_call: NA
cdr3_aa: CASSTQDGELFF
cdr3_nt: TGTGCCAGCAGCACACAGGACGGGGAGCTGTTTTTT

j_call: TRBJ1-4
clone_size: NA
v_call: TRBV21-1
d_call: NA
cdr3_aa: CASRPGEGANEKLFF
cdr3_nt: TGTGCCAGCAGGCCCGGGGAGGGGGCGAATGAAAAACTGTTTTTT

j_call: TRBJ1-5
clone_size: NA
v_call: TRBV7-4
d_call: NA
cdr3_aa: CASSLISGSSGNQPQHF
cdr3_nt: TGTGCCAGCAGCTTAATATCGGGGTCCAGTGGCAATCAGCCCCAGCATTTT

j_call: TRBJ1-2
clone_size: NA
v_call: TRBV18
d_call: NA
cdr3_aa: CASSPRAVRGADRDNYGYTF
cdr3_nt: TGTGCCAGCTCACCACGGGCGGTTCGGGGCGCCGATCGGGATAACTATGGCTACACCTTC

j_call: TRBJ1-1
clone_size: NA
v_call: TRBV12-3/TRBV12-4
d_call: NA
cdr3_aa: CASSFAWDTEAFF
cdr3_nt: TGTGCCAGCAGTTTTGCTTGGGACACTGAAGCTTTCTTT

j_call: TRBJ1-5
clone_size: NA
v_call: TRBV7-2
d_call: NA
cdr3_aa: CASSSGQSNQPQHF
cdr3_nt: TGTGCCAGCAGCAGCGGACAAAGCAATCAGCCCCAGCATTTT

j_call: TRBJ2-5
clone_size: NA
v_call: TRBV6-1
d_call: TRBD2
cdr3_aa: CASSEAAPGLAGGQTQYF
cdr3_nt: TGTGCCAGCAGTGAAGCCGCGCCGGGACTAGCGGGGGGGCAAACCCAGTACTTC

j_call: TRBJ2-3
clone_size: NA
v_call: TRBV7-3
d_call: NA
cdr3_aa: CASSFREDTQYF
cdr3_nt: TGTGCCAGCAGCTTTCGGGAGGATACGCAGTATTTT

j_call: TRBJ2-3
clone_size: NA
v_call: TRBV2
d_call: TRBD2
cdr3_aa: CASKAGGGTDTQYF
cdr3_nt: TGTGCCAGCAAGGCGGGGGGGGGCACAGATACGCAGTATTTT

j_call: TRBJ2-2
clone_size: NA
v_call: TRBV2
d_call: NA
cdr3_aa: CASSGLVSTGELFF
cdr3_nt: TGTGCCAGCAGTGGTTTGGTCTCCACCGGGGAGCTGTTTTTT

j_call: TRBJ1-5
clone_size: NA
v_call: TRBV11-2
d_call: NA
cdr3_aa: CASSLDQGFNQPQHF
cdr3_nt: TGTGCCAGCAGCTTAGATCAGGGATTCAATCAGCCCCAGCATTTT

j_call: TRBJ2-5
clone_size: NA
v_call: TRBV11-1
d_call: TRBD2
cdr3_aa: CASSLAPSGGTGETQYF
cdr3_nt: TGTGCCAGCAGCTTAGCGCCAAGCGGGGGGACTGGGGAGACCCAGTACTTC

j_call: TRBJ2-7
clone_size: NA
v_call: TRBV5-5
d_call: NA
cdr3_aa: CASSPGTTYEQYF
cdr3_nt: TGTGCCAGCAGCCCCGGGACCACCTACGAGCAGTACTTC

j_call: TRBJ1-1
clone_size: NA
v_call: TRBV5-4
d_call: TRBD1
cdr3_aa: CASSRPQGARNTEAFF
cdr3_nt: TGTGCCAGCAGTCGACCCCAGGGGGCACGGAACACTGAAGCTTTCTTT

j_call: TRBJ1-5
clone_size: NA
v_call: TRBV2
d_call: NA
cdr3_aa: CASRPDSDQPQHF
cdr3_nt: TGTGCCAGCAGGCCCGACAGCGATCAGCCCCAGCATTTT

j_call: TRBJ2-5
clone_size: NA
v_call: TRBV7-2
d_call: TRBD2
cdr3_aa: CASSPSRGRQETQYF
cdr3_nt: TGTGCCAGCAGCCCTTCGCGGGGGAGGCAAGAGACCCAGTACTTC

j_call: TRBJ1-2
clone_size: NA
v_call: TRBV5-1
d_call: NA
cdr3_aa: CASSIREGGSGYTF
cdr3_nt: TGCGCCAGCAGCATCCGGGAGGGGGGAAGTGGCTACACCTTC

j_call: TRBJ1-6
clone_size: NA
v_call: TRBV4-1
d_call: NA
cdr3_aa: CASSFRGENSPLHF
cdr3_nt: TGCGCCAGCAGCTTCCGGGGAGAGAATTCACCCCTCCACTTT

j_call: TRBJ1-6
clone_size: NA
v_call: TRBV7-8
d_call: NA
cdr3_aa: CASSLVDWGIVSPLHF
cdr3_nt: TGTGCCAGCAGCTTAGTAGATTGGGGGATTGTATCACCCCTCCACTTT

j_call: TRBJ1-5
clone_size: NA
v_call: TRBV12-3/TRBV12-4
d_call: NA
cdr3_aa: CASRSSNQPQHF
cdr3_nt: TGTGCCAGCAGGAGTAGCAATCAGCCCCAGCATTTT

j_call: TRBJ2-7
clone_size: few
v_call: TRBV4-2
d_call: NA
cdr3_aa: CASSQGYRVGYEQYF
cdr3_nt: TGTGCCAGCAGCCAAGGATACAGGGTCGGCTACGAGCAGTACTTC

j_call: TRBJ2-2
clone_size: NA
v_call: TRBV3-1/TRBV3-2
d_call: NA
cdr3_aa: CASSQQGSGELFF
cdr3_nt: TGTGCCAGCAGCCAGCAGGGGTCCGGGGAGCTGTTTTTT

j_call: TRBJ2-3
clone_size: once
v_call: TRBV18
d_call: NA
cdr3_aa: CASSTQSSTDTQYF
cdr3_nt: TGTGCCAGCTCAACTCAGTCTAGCACAGATACGCAGTATTTT

j_call: TRBJ1-5
clone_size: once
v_call: TRBV18
d_call: NA
cdr3_aa: CASSPTSDQPQHF
cdr3_nt: TGTGCCAGCTCACCGACCAGCGATCAGCCCCAGCATTTT

j_call: TRBJ2-3
clone_size: NA
v_call: TRBV5-1
d_call: TRBD1
cdr3_aa: CASGRAGGADTQYF
cdr3_nt: TGCGCCAGCGGCAGGGCAGGGGGCGCAGATACGCAGTATTTT

j_call: TRBJ1-5
clone_size: NA
v_call: TRBV10-3
d_call: NA
cdr3_aa: CATNLGGFNQPQHF
cdr3_nt: TGTGCCACCAACCTCGGGGGGTTCAATCAGCCCCAGCATTTT

j_call: TRBJ1-5
clone_size: NA
v_call: TRBV24-1
d_call: TRBD1
cdr3_aa: CATSDPGDSRWDFSNQPQHF
cdr3_nt: TGTGCCACCAGTGATCCCGGGGACAGCCGTTGGGACTTTAGCAATCAGCCCCAGCATTTT

j_call: TRBJ1-2
clone_size: many
v_call: TRBV30
d_call: NA
cdr3_aa: CAWLRTRPYGYTF
cdr3_nt: TGTGCCTGGTTGCGGACTCGACCCTATGGCTACACCTTC

j_call: TRBJ2-7
clone_size: NA
v_call: TRBV27
d_call: TRBD1
cdr3_aa: CASSRQGADYEQYF
cdr3_nt: TGTGCCAGCAGTCGACAGGGGGCGGACTACGAGCAGTACTTC

j_call: TRBJ1-1
clone_size: NA
v_call: TRBV30
d_call: NA
cdr3_aa: CAWSAVRTEAFF
cdr3_nt: TGTGCCTGGAGTGCGGTGAGGACTGAAGCTTTCTTT

j_call: TRBJ1-1
clone_size: NA
v_call: TRBV3-1/TRBV3-2
d_call: NA
cdr3_aa: CASSPTQQNTEAFF
cdr3_nt: TGTGCCAGCAGCCCGACCCAGCAGAACACTGAAGCTTTCTTT

j_call: TRBJ1-4
clone_size: few
v_call: TRBV4-2
d_call: TRBD1
cdr3_aa: CASSQANGTGYEKLFF
cdr3_nt: TGTGCCAGCAGCCAAGCCAACGGGACAGGGTATGAAAAACTGTTTTTT

j_call: TRBJ2-7
clone_size: NA
v_call: TRBV19
d_call: NA
cdr3_aa: CASSMGYEQYF
cdr3_nt: TGTGCCAGTAGTATGGGATACGAGCAGTACTTC

j_call: TRBJ1-5
clone_size: NA
v_call: TRBV6-2/TRBV6-3
d_call: NA
cdr3_aa: CASSYSTSQPQHF
cdr3_nt: TGTGCCAGCAGTTACTCGACCAGCCAGCCCCAGCATTTT

j_call: TRBJ2-7
clone_size: NA
v_call: TRBV10-2
d_call: TRBD1
cdr3_aa: CASSDGTGASSEYF
cdr3_nt: TGCGCCAGCAGTGATGGGACAGGGGCCTCCTCAGAGTACTTC

j_call: TRBJ1-3
clone_size: NA
v_call: TRBV2
d_call: NA
cdr3_aa: CASSVGTARNTIYF
cdr3_nt: TGTGCCAGCAGTGTTGGGACCGCCAGAAACACCATATATTTT

j_call: TRBJ2-7
clone_size: NA
v_call: TRBV6-5
d_call: NA
cdr3_aa: CASRLLYEQYF
cdr3_nt: TGTGCCAGCAGACTCCTCTACGAGCAGTACTTC

j_call: TRBJ2-7
clone_size: NA
v_call: TRBV3-1/TRBV3-2
d_call: TRBD1
cdr3_aa: CASSPTEPGQGSHEQYF
cdr3_nt: TGTGCCAGCAGCCCCACGGAGCCGGGACAGGGATCCCACGAGCAGTACTTC

j_call: TRBJ1-2
clone_size: NA
v_call: TRBV30
d_call: NA
cdr3_aa: CAWSVGVVANYGYTF
cdr3_nt: TGTGCCTGGAGTGTGGGGGTCGTGGCTAACTATGGCTACACCTTC

j_call: TRBJ1-2
clone_size: few
v_call: TRBV19
d_call: TRBD1
cdr3_aa: CASSGTANYGYTF
cdr3_nt: TGTGCCAGTAGTGGGACAGCTAACTATGGCTACACCTTC

j_call: TRBJ2-3
clone_size: once
v_call: TRBV19
d_call: NA
cdr3_aa: CASTYPGGAADTQYF
cdr3_nt: TGTGCCAGTACCTATCCAGGGGGGGCAGCAGATACGCAGTATTTT

j_call: TRBJ2-6
clone_size: NA
v_call: TRBV28
d_call: NA
cdr3_aa: CASSLTRRLEKVGSGANVLTF
cdr3_nt: TGTGCCAGCAGTTTAACTCGACGTTTAGAAAAGGTGGGTTCTGGGGCCAACGTCCTGACTTTC

j_call: TRBJ2-2
clone_size: NA
v_call: TRBV3-1/TRBV3-2
d_call: NA
cdr3_aa: CASSPTIPNTGELFF
cdr3_nt: TGTGCCAGCAGCCCAACAATACCGAACACCGGGGAGCTGTTTTTT

j_call: TRBJ2-7
clone_size: NA
v_call: TRBV19
d_call: TRBD1
cdr3_aa: CASSIKQGAVYEQYF
cdr3_nt: TGTGCCAGTAGTATAAAGCAGGGGGCAGTCTACGAGCAGTACTTC

j_call: TRBJ2-6
clone_size: once
v_call: TRBV7-2
d_call: NA
cdr3_aa: CASSLGQRLFLTF
cdr3_nt: TGTGCCAGCAGCTTAGGACAGAGGCTCTTCCTGACTTTC

j_call: TRBJ1-6
clone_size: few
v_call: TRBV27
d_call: NA
cdr3_aa: CASSLESGVYYNSPLHF
cdr3_nt: TGTGCCAGCAGTTTAGAGTCCGGGGTTTACTATAATTCACCCCTCCACTTT

j_call: TRBJ2-1
clone_size: once
v_call: TRBV12-3/TRBV12-4
d_call: NA
cdr3_aa: CASSSGTVEQFF
cdr3_nt: TGTGCCAGCAGTTCCGGGACGGTAGAGCAGTTCTTC